This T cell receptor (beta chain) was identified in a study of beta chain features in type 1 diabetes. Study context: Across all samples, roughly 100,000,000 sorted cells were examined. Study conclusions and caveats: TCRB CDR3 length was moderately but significantly reduced in all four CD4+ subsets of Type 1 diabetes patients.

Comments on this clone: Its target is not known.

Germline V lookup: CDR1 MNHNY, CDR2 SVGAGI (reference sequence). The CDR3 has 15 amino acids. J lost 0 bases, V lost 6 bases, and 4 bases had no gene match. As every portion of the isolated RNA was reverse transcribed, the sequencing read expressed TCRB transcripts. Only in-frame clones appear in the TCRdb table, and some are missing; sequencing was by immunoSEQ multiplex PCR. This table holds roughly 50,000 clones, under 50% found once. The material sequenced was Tregs from blood. The TCR originated in a man under 40 with type 1 diabetes. The chain joins TRBV6-6 to TRBJ2-7, with 11 bases that match TRBD2. The CDR3 reads CASRGLAENSYEQYF. CDR3 in DNA: TGTGCCAGCAGGGGACTAGCGGAGAACTCCTACGAGCAGTACTTC.